This TCR beta chain was profiled in a study of shared clonotypes between healthy human individuals. Germline V CDR1 and CDR2: LGHNA, YSLEER. The CDR3 is made up of 17 amino acids. Trimming at V came to 4 bases and at J to 4 bases, leaving 13 bases not matched to a gene. Deep level was the assay's run setting. The genomic DNA of each subset was split evenly across several immunoSEQ plates. TCRdb's copy holds only in-frame clones and misses some; the assay was immunoSEQ multiplex PCR. The sample comprises around 2.1 million clones, 90% to 97% of which are singletons, and over 0.1% rests with the top ten.

Sequenced: naive CD4+ T cells sorted from blood. Subset meaning: CD45RA+ positively selected. The V gene is TRBV4-3, the J gene TRBJ2-1, with 7 bases lining up with TRBD2. The source is a man aged 18 to 29 in good health. The CDR3 DNA is TGCGCCAGCAGCCTTGAGGTGAGCGGGATTATGTACAATGAGCAGTTCTTC. It yields the protein CASSLEVSGIMYNEQFF.